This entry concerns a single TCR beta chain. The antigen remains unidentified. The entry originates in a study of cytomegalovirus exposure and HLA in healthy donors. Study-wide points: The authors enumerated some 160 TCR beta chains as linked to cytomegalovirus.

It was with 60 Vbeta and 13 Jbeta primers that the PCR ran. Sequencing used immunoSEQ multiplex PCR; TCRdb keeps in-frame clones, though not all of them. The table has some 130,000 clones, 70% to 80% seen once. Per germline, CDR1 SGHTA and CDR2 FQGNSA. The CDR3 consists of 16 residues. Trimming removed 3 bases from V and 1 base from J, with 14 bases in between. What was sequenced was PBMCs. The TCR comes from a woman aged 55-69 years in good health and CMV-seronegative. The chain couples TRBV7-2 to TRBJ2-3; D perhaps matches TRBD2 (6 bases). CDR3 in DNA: TGTGCCAGCAGCTTGTTACCCGGGGGAGGCACAGATACGCAGTATTTT. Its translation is CASSLLPGGGTDTQYF.